This record looks at one T cell receptor (beta chain) sequence and its context. Processed graft tissue released its intraepithelial and lamina propria lymphocytes. The data were obtained in a study of graft-versus-host responses after intestinal transplantation. About the study: Every one of the recipients received anti-thymocyte globulin induction and afterwards took tacrolimus and steroids for around 3 years.

The CDR3 is made up of 15 amino acids. V gave up 5 bases and J gave up 5 bases; unmatched junction bases: 8. Germline values: CDR1 ENHRY, CDR2 SYGVKD. Repertoires were generated with immunoSEQ multiplex PCR, while TCRdb's copy carries only in-frame clones and drops some. This table holds thousands of clones, 68% found once. This chain links TRBV10-3 with TRBJ2-1; TRBD2 matches 8 bases. The specimen comprised ileum tissue, sampled less than 60 days after transplant. The TCR originated in a human patient who received an intestinal transplant, so some T cells may come from the graft donor. The DNA of the CDR3 is TGTGCCATCAGTACCTCCCGGGGGGGGAACAATGAGCAGTTCTTC. Translated: CAISTSRGGNNEQFF.